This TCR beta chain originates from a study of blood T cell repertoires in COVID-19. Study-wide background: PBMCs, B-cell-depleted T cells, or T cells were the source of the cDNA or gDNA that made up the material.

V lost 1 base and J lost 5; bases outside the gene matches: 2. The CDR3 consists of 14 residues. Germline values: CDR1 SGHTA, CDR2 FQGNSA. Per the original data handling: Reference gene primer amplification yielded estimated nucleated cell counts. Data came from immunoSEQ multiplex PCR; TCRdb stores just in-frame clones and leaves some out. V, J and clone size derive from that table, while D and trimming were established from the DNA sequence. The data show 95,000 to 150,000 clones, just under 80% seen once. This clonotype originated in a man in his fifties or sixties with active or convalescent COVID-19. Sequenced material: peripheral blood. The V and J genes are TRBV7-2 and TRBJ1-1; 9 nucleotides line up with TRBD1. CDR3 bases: TGTGCCAGCAGCTTAGAGGGACAGGGTACTGAAGCTTTCTTT. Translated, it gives CASSLEGQGTEAFF.